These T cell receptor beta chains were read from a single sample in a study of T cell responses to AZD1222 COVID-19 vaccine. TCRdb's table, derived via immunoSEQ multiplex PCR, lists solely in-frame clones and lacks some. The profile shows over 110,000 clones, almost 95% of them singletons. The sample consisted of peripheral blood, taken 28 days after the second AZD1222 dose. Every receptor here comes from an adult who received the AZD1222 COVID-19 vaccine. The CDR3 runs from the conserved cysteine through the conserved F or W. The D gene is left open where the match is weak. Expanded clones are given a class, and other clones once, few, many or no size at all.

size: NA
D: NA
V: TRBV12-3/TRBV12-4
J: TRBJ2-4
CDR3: CASSLSGNIQYF
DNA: TGTGCCAGCAGTTTATCAGGAAACATTCAGTACTTC

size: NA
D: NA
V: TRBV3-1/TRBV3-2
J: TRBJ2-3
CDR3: CASSQESSGVTDTQYF
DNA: TGTGCCAGCAGCCAAGAGTCCTCCGGGGTTACCGATACGCAGTATTTT

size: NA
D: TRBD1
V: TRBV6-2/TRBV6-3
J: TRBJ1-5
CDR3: CASSPPPGQSNQPQHF
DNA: TGTGCCAGCAGTCCCCCTCCGGGACAGTCAAACCAGCCCCAGCATTTT

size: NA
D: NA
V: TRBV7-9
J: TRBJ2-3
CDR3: CATPYRGRTDTQYF
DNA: TGTGCCACCCCCTATAGGGGGAGGACAGATACGCAGTATTTT

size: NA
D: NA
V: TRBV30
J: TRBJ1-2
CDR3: CAWRDRSTHGYTF
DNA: TGTGCCTGGAGGGATAGGTCGACCCATGGCTACACCTTC

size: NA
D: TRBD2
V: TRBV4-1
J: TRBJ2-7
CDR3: CASSQDQREALYEQYF
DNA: TGCGCCAGCAGCCAAGACCAGCGGGAGGCCCTCTACGAGCAGTACTTC

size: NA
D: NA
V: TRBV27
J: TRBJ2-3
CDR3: CASSLGLGVTDTQYF
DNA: TGTGCCAGCAGTTTAGGGCTAGGGGTCACAGATACGCAGTATTTT

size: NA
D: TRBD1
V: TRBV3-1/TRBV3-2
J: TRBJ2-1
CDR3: CASRRSSPDTGTGRHSEQFF
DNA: TGTGCCAGCAGGCGATCATCCCCCGACACCGGGACAGGGAGACACAGTGAGCAGTTCTTC

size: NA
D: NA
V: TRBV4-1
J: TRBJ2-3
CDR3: CASSQRVDHTDTQYF
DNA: TGCGCCAGCAGCCAAAGAGTGGACCACACAGATACGCAGTATTTT

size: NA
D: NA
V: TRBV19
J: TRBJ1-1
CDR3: CASSISGHGTEAFF
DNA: TGTGCCAGTAGTATTTCGGGCCACGGCACTGAAGCTTTCTTT

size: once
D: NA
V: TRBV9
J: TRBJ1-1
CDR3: CASSNDLNTEAFF
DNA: TGTGCCAGCAGCAATGACCTGAACACTGAAGCTTTCTTT

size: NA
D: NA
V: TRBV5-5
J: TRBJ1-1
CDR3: CASSWGSRGTEAFF
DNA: TGTGCCAGCAGCTGGGGGTCCCGGGGCACTGAAGCTTTCTTT

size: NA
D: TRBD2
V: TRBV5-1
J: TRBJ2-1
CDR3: CASTSTSGIYNEQFF
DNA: TGCGCCAGCACCTCGACTAGCGGGATCTACAATGAGCAGTTCTTC

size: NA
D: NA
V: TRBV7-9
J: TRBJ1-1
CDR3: CASSLMGSNTEAFF
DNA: TGTGCCAGCAGCTTAATGGGATCGAACACTGAAGCTTTCTTT

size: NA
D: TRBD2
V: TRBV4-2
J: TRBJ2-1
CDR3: CASSQDGSGRPHNEQFF
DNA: TGTGCCAGCAGCCAAGACGGTAGCGGGAGGCCACACAATGAGCAGTTCTTC

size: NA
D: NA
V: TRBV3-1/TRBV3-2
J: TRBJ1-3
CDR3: CASSQFRGSGNTIYF
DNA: TGTGCCAGCAGCCAATTCAGGGGCTCTGGAAACACCATATATTTT

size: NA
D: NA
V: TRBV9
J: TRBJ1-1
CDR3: CASSVRTNTEAFF
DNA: TGTGCCAGCAGCGTACGGACGAACACTGAAGCTTTCTTT

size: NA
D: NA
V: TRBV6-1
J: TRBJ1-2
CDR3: CASSDRGTNYGYTF
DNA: TGTGCCAGCAGTGACCGGGGAACTAACTATGGCTACACCTTC

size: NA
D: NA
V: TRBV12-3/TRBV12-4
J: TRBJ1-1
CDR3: CASRRAAGTEAFF
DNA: TGTGCCAGCAGAAGGGCTGCGGGCACTGAAGCTTTCTTT

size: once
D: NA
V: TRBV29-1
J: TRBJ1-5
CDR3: CSVTGSERNQPQHF
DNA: TGCAGCGTTACAGGGTCGGAGCGCAATCAGCCCCAGCATTTT

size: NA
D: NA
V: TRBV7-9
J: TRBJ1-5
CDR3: CASSLDWNQPQHF
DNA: TGTGCCAGCAGCCTTGACTGGAATCAGCCCCAGCATTTT

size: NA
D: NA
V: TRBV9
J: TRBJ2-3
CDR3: CASSSSGVADTQYF
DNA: TGTGCCAGCAGCTCATCAGGGGTTGCGGATACGCAGTATTTT

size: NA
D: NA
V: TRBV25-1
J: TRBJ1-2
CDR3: CASSLTQNGYTF
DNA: TGTGCCAGCAGTCTAACGCAGAATGGCTACACCTTC

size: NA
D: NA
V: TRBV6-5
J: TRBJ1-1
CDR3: CASRRQDNTEAFF
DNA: TGTGCCAGCAGACGACAGGACAACACTGAAGCTTTCTTT

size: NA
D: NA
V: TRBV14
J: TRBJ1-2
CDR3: CASSEGGAGTYGYTF
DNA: TGTGCCAGCAGCGAGGGAGGCGCAGGGACCTATGGCTACACCTTC

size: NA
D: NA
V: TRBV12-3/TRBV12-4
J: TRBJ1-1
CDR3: CASSLSWNTEAFF
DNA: TGTGCCAGCAGTTTAAGTTGGAACACTGAAGCTTTCTTT

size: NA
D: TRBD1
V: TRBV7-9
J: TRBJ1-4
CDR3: CASRTGTGGEKLFF
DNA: TGTGCCAGCAGGACCGGGACAGGGGGTGAAAAACTGTTTTTT

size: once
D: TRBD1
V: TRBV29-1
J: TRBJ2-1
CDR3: CSVWTGGPTNEQFF
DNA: TGCAGCGTTTGGACAGGGGGCCCCACCAATGAGCAGTTCTTC

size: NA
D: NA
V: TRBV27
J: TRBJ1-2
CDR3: CASSWGQDYGYTF
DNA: TGTGCCAGCAGTTGGGGGCAGGACTATGGCTACACCTTC

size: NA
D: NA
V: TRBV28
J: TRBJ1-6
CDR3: CASSKGQINSPLHF
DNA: TGTGCCAGCAGTAAGGGACAAATTAATTCACCCCTCCACTTT

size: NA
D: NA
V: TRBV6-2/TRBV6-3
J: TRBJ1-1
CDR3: CASSSGVRTEAFF
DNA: TGTGCCAGCAGTTCAGGGGTGAGGACTGAAGCTTTCTTT

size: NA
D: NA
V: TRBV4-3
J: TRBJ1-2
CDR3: CASSQLETDGYGYTF
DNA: TGCGCCAGCAGCCAATTAGAAACGGACGGTTATGGCTACACCTTC

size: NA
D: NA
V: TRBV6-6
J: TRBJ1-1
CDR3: CASSLGTSIPPLNTEAFF
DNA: TGTGCCAGCAGTCTAGGGACATCAATCCCCCCCCTGAACACTGAAGCTTTCTTT

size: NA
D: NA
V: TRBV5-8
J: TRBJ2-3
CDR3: CASSLWGSSTDTQYF
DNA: TGTGCCAGCAGCTTGTGGGGTTCAAGCACAGATACGCAGTATTTT

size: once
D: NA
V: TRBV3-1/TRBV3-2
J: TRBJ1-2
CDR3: CASSQSDYGYTF
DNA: TGTGCCAGCAGCCAATCCGACTATGGCTACACCTTC

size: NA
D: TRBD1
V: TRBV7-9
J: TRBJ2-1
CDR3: CASSSPDRGHNEQFF
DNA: TGTGCCAGCAGCTCTCCTGACAGGGGACACAATGAGCAGTTCTTC